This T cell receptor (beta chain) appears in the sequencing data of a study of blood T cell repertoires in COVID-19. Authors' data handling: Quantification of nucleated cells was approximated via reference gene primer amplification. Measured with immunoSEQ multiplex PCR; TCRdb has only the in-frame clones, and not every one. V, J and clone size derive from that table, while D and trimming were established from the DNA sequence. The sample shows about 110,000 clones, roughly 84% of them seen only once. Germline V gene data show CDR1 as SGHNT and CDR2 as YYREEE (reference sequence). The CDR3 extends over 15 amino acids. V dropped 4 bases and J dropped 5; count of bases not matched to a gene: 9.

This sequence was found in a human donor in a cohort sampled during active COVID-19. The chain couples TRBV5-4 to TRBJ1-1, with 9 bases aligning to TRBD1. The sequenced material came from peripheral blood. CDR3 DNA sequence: TGTGCCAGCAGCACCCGACAGGGGGTCTTTACTGAAGCTTTCTTT. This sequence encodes CASSTRQGVFTEAFF. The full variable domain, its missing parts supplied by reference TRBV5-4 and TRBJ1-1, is ETGVTQSPTHLIKTRGQQVTLRCSSQSGHNTVSWYQQALGQGPQFIFQYYREEENGRGNFPPRFSGLQFPNYSSELNVNALELDDSALYLCASSTRQGVFTEAFFGQGTRLTVV.